The T cell receptor beta chain described here comes from a study of blood T cells in healthy people across ages. Study in general: About one barcoded beta molecule per two T cells came from capture by template switching.

Using a J-beta primer mix together with a sample-barcoded 5' primer, a second PCR was run for roughly 7 to 12 cycles. A minimum of 2.5 million CDR3-containing paired-end reads was obtained for each sample. From the 5' RACE reads, TCRdb called clonotypes with MiXCR, one entry per CDR3 protein. The sample gives hundreds of thousands of distinct CDR3 sequences, roughly 21% of which show up once; more than 3% is in the top ten. This clonotype was recorded only once. Total RNA, at least 5.5 micrograms per sample, came from PBMCs. This CDR3 region has 16 residues. The germline gives CDR1 SGHDT, CDR2 YYEEEE. Trimming stripped 2 bases from V and 2 bases from J, with 15 bases between.

The sequenced material came from blood. The chain joins TRBV5-6 to TRBJ2-3; D is possibly TRBD2 (5 bases). The source of this sequence is a man aged 70-80 years in good health. Written as DNA, the CDR3 is TGTGCCAGCAGCTTCCGACTAACCTCCCCCACAGATACGCAGTATTTT. Its translation is CASSFRLTSPTDTQYF.